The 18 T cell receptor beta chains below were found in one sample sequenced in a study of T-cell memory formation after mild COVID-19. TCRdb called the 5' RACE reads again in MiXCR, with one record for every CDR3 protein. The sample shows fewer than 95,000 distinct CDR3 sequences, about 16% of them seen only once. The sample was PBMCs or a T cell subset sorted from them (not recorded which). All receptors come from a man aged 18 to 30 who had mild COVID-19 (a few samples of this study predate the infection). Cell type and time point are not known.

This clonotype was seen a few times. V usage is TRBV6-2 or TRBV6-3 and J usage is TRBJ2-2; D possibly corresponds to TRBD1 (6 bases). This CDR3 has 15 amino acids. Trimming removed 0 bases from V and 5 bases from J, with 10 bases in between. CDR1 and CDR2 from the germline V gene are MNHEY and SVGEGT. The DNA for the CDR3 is TGTGCCAGCAGTTACTCTTCTACAGGGACCGGGGAGCTGTTTTTT. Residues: CASSYSSTGTGELFF.

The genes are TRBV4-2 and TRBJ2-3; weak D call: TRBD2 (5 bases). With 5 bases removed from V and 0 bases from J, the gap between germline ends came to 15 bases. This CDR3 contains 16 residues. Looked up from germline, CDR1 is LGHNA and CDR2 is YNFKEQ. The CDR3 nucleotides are TGTGCCAGCAGCGAGACCCTCGGGGTCAGCACAGATACGCAGTATTTT. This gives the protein CASSETLGVSTDTQYF.

This CDR3 is CASSQGPVVVNEQFF. CDR3 bases: TGCGCCAGCAGCCAAGGCCCCGTGGTAGTAAATGAGCAGTTCTTC. V usage is TRBV4-1 and J usage is TRBJ2-1; D not certain. The CDR3 runs 15 residues. CDR1 is MGHRA and CDR2 is YSYEKL in the germline V gene. Trimming left V 1 base short and J 7 bases short, with 14 bases between.

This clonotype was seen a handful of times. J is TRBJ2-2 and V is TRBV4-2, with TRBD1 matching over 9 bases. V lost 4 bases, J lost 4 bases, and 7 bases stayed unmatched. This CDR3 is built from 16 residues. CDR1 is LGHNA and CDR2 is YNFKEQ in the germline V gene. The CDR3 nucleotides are TGTGCCAGCAGCCGACCGACAGGGGGAAGCACCGGGGAGCTGTTTTTT. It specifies CASSRPTGGSTGELFF.

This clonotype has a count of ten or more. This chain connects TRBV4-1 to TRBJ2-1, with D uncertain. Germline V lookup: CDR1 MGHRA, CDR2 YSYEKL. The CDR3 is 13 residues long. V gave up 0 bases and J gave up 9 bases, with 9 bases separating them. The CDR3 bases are TGCGCCAGCAGCCAAGAACACGAACTTGAGCAGTTCTTC. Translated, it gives CASSQEHELEQFF.

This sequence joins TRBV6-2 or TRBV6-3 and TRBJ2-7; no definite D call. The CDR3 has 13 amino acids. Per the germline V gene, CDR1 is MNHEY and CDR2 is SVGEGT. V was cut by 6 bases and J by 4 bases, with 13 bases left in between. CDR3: CASSPGRLYEQYF. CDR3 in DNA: TGTGCCAGCAGCCCAGGCCGGTTGTACGAGCAGTACTTC.

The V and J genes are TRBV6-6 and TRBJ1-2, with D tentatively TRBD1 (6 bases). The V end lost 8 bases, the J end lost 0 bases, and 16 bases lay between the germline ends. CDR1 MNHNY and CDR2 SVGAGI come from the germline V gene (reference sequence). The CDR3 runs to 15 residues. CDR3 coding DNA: TGTGCCAGCGTAAATCCGACAGGAGCTAACTATGGCTACACCTTC. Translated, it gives CASVNPTGANYGYTF.

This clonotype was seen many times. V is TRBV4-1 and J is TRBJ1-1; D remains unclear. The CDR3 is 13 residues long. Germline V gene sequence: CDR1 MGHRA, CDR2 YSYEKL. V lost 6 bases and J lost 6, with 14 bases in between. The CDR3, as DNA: TGCGCCAGCAGTAGTAGGGAAGTTGCTGAAGCTTTCTTT. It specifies CASSSREVAEAFF.

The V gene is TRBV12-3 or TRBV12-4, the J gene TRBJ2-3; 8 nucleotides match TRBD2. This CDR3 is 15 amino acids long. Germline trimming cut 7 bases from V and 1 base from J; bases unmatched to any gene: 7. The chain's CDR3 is CASTKSGLGTDTQYF. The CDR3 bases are TGTGCCAGCACCAAATCGGGACTAGGCACAGATACGCAGTATTTT.

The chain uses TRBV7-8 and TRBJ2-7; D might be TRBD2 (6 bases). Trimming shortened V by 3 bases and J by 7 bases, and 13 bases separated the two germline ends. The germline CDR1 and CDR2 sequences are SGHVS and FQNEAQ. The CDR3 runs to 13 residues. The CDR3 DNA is TGTGCCAGCAGCTTCGGGAGTTCTGAGGAGCAGTACTTC. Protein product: CASSFGSSEEQYF.

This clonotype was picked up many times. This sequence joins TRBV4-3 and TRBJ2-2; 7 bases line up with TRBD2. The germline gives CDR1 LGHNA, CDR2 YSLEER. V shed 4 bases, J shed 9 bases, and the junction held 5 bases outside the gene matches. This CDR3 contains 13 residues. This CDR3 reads CASSRSSGRELFF. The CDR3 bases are TGCGCCAGCAGCCGTTCTAGCGGCCGGGAGCTGTTTTTT.

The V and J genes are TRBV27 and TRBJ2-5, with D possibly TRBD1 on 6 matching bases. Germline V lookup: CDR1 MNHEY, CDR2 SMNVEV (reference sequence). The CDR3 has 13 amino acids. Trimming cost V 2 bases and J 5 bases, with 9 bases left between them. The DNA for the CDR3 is TGTGCCAGCAGTTTAGGCCAGGGGGAGACCCAGTACTTC. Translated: CASSLGQGETQYF.

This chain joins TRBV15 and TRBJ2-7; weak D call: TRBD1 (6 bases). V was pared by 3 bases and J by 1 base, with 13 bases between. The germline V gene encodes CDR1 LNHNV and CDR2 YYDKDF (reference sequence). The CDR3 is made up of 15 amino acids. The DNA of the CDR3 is TGTGCCACCAGCAGGGACAGAGGACGATCCTACGAGCAGTACGTC. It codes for CATSRDRGRSYEQYV.

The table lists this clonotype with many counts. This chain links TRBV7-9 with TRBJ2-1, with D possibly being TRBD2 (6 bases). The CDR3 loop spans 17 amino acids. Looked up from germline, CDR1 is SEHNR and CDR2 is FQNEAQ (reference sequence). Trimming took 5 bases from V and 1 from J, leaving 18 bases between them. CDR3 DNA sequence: TGTGCCAGCAGCCCAGGGCTTAGCGGCTTTTCCTACAATGAGCAGTTCTTC. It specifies CASSPGLSGFSYNEQFF. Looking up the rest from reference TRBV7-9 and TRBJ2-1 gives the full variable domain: DTGVSQNPRHKITKRGQNVTFRCDPISEHNRLYWYRQTLGQGPEFLTYFQNEAQLEKSRLLSDRFSAERPKGSFSTLEIQRTEQGDSAMYLCASSPGLSGFSYNEQFFGPGTRLTVL.

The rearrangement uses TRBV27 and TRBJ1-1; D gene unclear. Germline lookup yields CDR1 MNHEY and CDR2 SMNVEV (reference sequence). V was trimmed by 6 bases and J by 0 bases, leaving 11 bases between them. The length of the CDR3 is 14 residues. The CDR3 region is CASRLAGLNTEAFF. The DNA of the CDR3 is TGTGCCAGCAGATTGGCCGGACTGAACACTGAAGCTTTCTTT.

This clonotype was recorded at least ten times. CDR3: CASSLLPSGGEADTQYF. The CDR3 nucleotides are TGTGCCAGCAGCTTACTTCCTAGCGGGGGGGAAGCAGATACGCAGTATTTT. The chain employs TRBV7-6 and TRBJ2-3; 12 bases agree with TRBD2. With 2 bases clipped from V and 4 bases from J, the junction kept 7 bases outside the gene matches. CDR1 and CDR2 from the germline V gene are SGHVS and FNYEAQ. The CDR3 is 17 residues long.

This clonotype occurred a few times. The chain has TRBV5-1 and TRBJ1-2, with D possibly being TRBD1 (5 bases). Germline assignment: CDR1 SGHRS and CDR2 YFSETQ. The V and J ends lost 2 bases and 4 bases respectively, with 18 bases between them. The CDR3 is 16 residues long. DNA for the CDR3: TGCGCCAGCAGCTTTGGGCAGGGCCCAATTGTCTATGGCTACACCTTC. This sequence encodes CASSFGQGPIVYGYTF.

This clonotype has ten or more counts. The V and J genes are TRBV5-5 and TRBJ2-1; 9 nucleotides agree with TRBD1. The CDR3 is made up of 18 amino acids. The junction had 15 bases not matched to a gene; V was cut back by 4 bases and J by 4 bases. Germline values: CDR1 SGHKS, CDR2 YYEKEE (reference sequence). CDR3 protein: CASSRKDRGVGVYNEQFF. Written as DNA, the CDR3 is TGTGCCAGCAGCCGAAAGGACAGGGGAGTTGGGGTGTACAATGAGCAGTTCTTC.